This T cell receptor (beta chain) appears in the sequencing data of a study of blood T cell repertoires in COVID-19. Overall study context: Donors in the United States, Italy and Spain gave samples during acute or convalescent COVID-19. PBMCs, B-cell-depleted T cells, or T cells provided the cDNA or gDNA that made up the material.

In the source study's methods: Estimated nucleated cell counts came from reference gene primer amplification. Sequenced by immunoSEQ multiplex PCR; TCRdb stores in-frame clones only, minus some. The D gene and trimming were derived from the DNA, and the V and J assignments and clone size from that table. The data contain under 75,000 clones, over 70% of them singletons. V trimming: 4 bases; J trimming: 9 bases; junction bases outside the gene matches: 9. The germline gives CDR1 SGHDN, CDR2 FVKESK. The length of the CDR3 is 15 residues. This TCR was sampled from a man aged 55-75 years with acute or convalescent COVID-19. Source material: peripheral blood. The genes are TRBV14 and TRBJ2-1; TRBD2 agrees at 10 bases. CDR3 amino acids: CASSPLGLAGVEQFF. CDR3 nucleotide sequence: TGTGCCAGCAGCCCCCTAGGGCTAGCGGGAGTTGAGCAGTTCTTC.